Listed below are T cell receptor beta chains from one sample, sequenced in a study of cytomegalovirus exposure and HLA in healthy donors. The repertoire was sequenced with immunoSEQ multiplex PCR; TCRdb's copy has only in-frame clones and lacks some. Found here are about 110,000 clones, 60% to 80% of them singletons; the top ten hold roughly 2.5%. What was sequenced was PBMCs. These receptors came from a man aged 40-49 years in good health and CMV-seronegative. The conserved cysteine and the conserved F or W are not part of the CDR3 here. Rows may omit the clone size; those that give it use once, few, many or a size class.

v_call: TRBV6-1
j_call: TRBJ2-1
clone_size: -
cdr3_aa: ASSGLEANEQF

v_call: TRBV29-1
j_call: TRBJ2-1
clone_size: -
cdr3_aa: SVVAGGLLNEQF

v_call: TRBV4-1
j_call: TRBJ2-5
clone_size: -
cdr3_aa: ASSQGTGTYQETQY

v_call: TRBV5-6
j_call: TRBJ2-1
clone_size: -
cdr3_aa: ASSRGRAGGLGPYNEQF

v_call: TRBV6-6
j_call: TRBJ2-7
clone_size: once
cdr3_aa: ASSYSSDRGSYEQY

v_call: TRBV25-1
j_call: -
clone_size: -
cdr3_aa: ASSGYGGYDEQY

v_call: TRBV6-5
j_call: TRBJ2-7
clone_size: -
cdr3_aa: ASSYGVAGGTYEQY

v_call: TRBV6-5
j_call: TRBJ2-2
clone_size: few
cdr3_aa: ASSNERNTGELF

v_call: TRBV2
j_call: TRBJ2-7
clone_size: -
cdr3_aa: ASSAFTYEQY

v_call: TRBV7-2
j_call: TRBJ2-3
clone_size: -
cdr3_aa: ASSPKRGTADTQY

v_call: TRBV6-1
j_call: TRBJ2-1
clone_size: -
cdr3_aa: ASSEDGLGWDEQF

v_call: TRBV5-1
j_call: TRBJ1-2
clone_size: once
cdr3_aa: ASSVQEGLTYGYT

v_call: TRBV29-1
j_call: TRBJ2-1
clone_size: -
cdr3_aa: SVAAGGTYNEQF

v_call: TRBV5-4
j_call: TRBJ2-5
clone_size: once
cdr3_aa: ASRGERGAGETQY

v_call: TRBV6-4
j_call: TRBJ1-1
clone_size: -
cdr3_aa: ARVGGQRGPEAF

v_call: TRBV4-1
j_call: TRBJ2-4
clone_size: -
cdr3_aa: ASSQEGTSGAKNIQY

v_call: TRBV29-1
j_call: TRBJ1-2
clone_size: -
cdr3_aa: SVESGYGYT

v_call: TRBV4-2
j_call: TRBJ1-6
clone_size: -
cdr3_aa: ASSHPPGTGGISYNSPLH

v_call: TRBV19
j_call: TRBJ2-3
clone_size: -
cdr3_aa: ASSGITDTQY

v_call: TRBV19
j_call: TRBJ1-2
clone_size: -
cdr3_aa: ASSRQLANYGYT

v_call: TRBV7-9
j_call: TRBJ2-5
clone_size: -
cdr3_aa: ASLRPGEETQY

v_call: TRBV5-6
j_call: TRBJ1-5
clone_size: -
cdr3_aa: ASSLAGTANQPQH

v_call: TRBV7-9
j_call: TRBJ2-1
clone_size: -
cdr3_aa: ASSARVGGSYYNEQF

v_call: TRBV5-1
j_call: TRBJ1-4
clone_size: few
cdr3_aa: ASSAGTPGNEKLF

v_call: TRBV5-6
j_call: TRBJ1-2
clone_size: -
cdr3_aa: ASSLGTAVPNYGYT

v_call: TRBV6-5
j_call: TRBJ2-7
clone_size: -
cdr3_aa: ATRQGIPYEQY

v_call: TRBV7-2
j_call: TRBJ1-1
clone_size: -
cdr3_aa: ASSPTGQLNTEAF

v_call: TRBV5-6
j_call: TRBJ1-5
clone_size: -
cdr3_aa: ASSLSGQGSQPQH

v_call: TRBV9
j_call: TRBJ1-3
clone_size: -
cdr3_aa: ASSVRDMGNTIY

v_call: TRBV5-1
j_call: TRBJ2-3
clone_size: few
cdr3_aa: ASSLLLAGVDTQY

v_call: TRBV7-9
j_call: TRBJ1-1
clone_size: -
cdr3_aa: ASVLESPVAEAF